The TCR beta chain under discussion was sequenced for a study of PD-1 blockade in classical Hodgkin lymphoma. Findings and limits, study-wide: Lower baseline TCR diversity was reported for newly diagnosed patients than for healthy donors.

With no exception, relapse followed autologous stem cell transplantation in all patients, and brentuximab vedotin exposure varied. Comments on this clone: The antigen is undetermined.

Sequenced by immunoSEQ multiplex PCR; TCRdb stores in-frame clones only, minus some. The top ten hold 16% of the sample, which has nearly 55,000 clones, roughly 80% seen once. The receptor was isolated from a human donor with classical Hodgkin lymphoma. The material sequenced was peripheral blood mononuclear cells (PBMCs), taken at baseline.

CDR3 bases: TGTGCCACTACCCAGCCGAACACCGGGGAGCTGTTTTTT. Amino acids: CATTQPNTGELFF. This chain joins TRBV19 and TRBJ2-2, with D unresolved. The germline gives CDR1 LNHDA, CDR2 SQIVND (reference sequence). V was trimmed by 10 bases and J by 0 bases, leaving 9 bases between them. This CDR3 is 13 amino acids long.